A selection of T cell receptor beta chains follows, all from one sample in a study of blood T cell repertoires in COVID-19. Assay: immunoSEQ multiplex PCR; the TCRdb copy retains only in-frame clones and omits some. The table includes some 130,000 clones, about nine tenths detected once. Sequenced sample: peripheral blood. Receptor source: a man aged 50 to 59 with active COVID-19. CDR3s include the opening cysteine and the closing phenylalanine or tryptophan. Fields, in order: J gene, V gene, clone size, D gene, CDR3 DNA, CDR3 protein. D genes are given only for firm matches. Part of the rows lack a size; the others show once, few, many or a class for expanded clones.

J: TRBJ1-1; V: TRBV7-2; size: few; D: NA; DNA: TGTGCCAGCAGCGGAAGGGGTACTCTCCCTAAGAACACTGAAGCTTTCTTT; CDR3: CASSGRGTLPKNTEAFF
J: TRBJ1-1; V: TRBV24-1; size: NA; D: NA; DNA: TGTGCCACCAGTGATTTCGACAGGAACACTGAAGCTTTCTTT; CDR3: CATSDFDRNTEAFF
J: TRBJ2-7; V: TRBV11-2; size: NA; D: NA; DNA: TGTGCCAGCAGCGGCCCGGGACAAGCGAACTACGAGCAGTACTTC; CDR3: CASSGPGQANYEQYF
J: TRBJ1-5; V: TRBV6-5; size: few; D: NA; DNA: TGTGCCAGCCAAATGAACAGGGCGCAGCCCCAGCATTTT; CDR3: CASQMNRAQPQHF
J: TRBJ1-5; V: TRBV6-1; size: NA; D: NA; DNA: TGTGCCAGCAGTGAAGCGCCGGATGGACTGAATCAGCCCCAGCATTTT; CDR3: CASSEAPDGLNQPQHF
J: TRBJ2-1; V: TRBV7-9; size: NA; D: NA; DNA: TGTGCCAGCAGCTTCCGCACAGCTCTTAATGAGCAGTTCTTC; CDR3: CASSFRTALNEQFF
J: TRBJ2-1; V: TRBV2; size: NA; D: TRBD1; DNA: TGTGCCAGCAGTGAGCGGGACAGGGGGAACAATGAGCAGTTCTTC; CDR3: CASSERDRGNNEQFF
J: TRBJ1-2; V: TRBV29-1; size: NA; D: NA; DNA: TGCAGCGTTCGGGGGGCAATGAACTATGGCTACACCTTC; CDR3: CSVRGAMNYGYTF
J: TRBJ2-2; V: TRBV3-1/TRBV3-2; size: once; D: NA; DNA: TGTGCCAGCAGCCACAGGGGCAGAACCGCGAACACCGGGGAGCTGTTTTTT; CDR3: CASSHRGRTANTGELFF
J: TRBJ2-2; V: TRBV11-3; size: NA; D: TRBD2; DNA: TGTGCCAGCAGCTTAACCGGCTGGCTAGCGGGGGCCTCCGGGACCGGGGAGCTGTTTTTT; CDR3: CASSLTGWLAGASGTGELFF
J: TRBJ2-3; V: TRBV5-1; size: once; D: TRBD2; DNA: TGCGCCAGCCTCCCGGGGGCTAGCGGGGGCACAGATACGCAGTATTTT; CDR3: CASLPGASGGTDTQYF
J: TRBJ2-1; V: TRBV7-8; size: few; D: TRBD2; DNA: TGTGCCAGCAGTCCCCTAGCGGGGAGCTACAATGAGCAGTTCTTC; CDR3: CASSPLAGSYNEQFF
J: TRBJ2-3; V: TRBV7-3; size: many; D: NA; DNA: TGTGCCAGCAGCTTAACCCCCCAGGCTACGCAGTATTTT; CDR3: CASSLTPQATQYF
J: TRBJ1-1; V: TRBV7-8; size: NA; D: NA; DNA: TGTGCCAGCAGCTCATACCCTGGACAGTTCACTGAAGCTTTCTTT; CDR3: CASSSYPGQFTEAFF
J: TRBJ2-5; V: TRBV3-1/TRBV3-2; size: NA; D: NA; DNA: TGTGCCAGCAGCCAAGATCTCGCGGGTTCGGAGACCCAGTACTTC; CDR3: CASSQDLAGSETQYF
J: TRBJ1-2; V: TRBV28; size: NA; D: NA; DNA: TGTGCCAGCAGTCCGCGGGGGGCAGGCATTAGGACTAACTATGGCTACACCTTC; CDR3: CASSPRGAGIRTNYGYTF
J: TRBJ2-1; V: TRBV6-5; size: NA; D: TRBD1; DNA: TGTGCCAGCAGTAGAACCGGGACAGGCTACAATGAGCAGTTCTTC; CDR3: CASSRTGTGYNEQFF
J: TRBJ1-1; V: TRBV2; size: NA; D: NA; DNA: TGTGCCAGCAGGATATCCAGGGGTGGCACTGAAGCTTTCTTT; CDR3: CASRISRGGTEAFF
J: TRBJ1-3; V: TRBV12-5; size: NA; D: NA; DNA: TGTGCTAGTGGTTTGGCGGCGGGCGCTGGAAACACCATATATTTT; CDR3: CASGLAAGAGNTIYF
J: TRBJ1-5; V: TRBV19; size: NA; D: NA; DNA: TGTGCCAGTGCCCTGACGGGTGAGAATCAGCCCCAGCATTTT; CDR3: CASALTGENQPQHF
J: TRBJ2-2; V: TRBV2; size: NA; D: NA; DNA: TGTGCCAGCAGATCTAGCGTGAACACCGGGGAGCTGTTTTTT; CDR3: CASRSSVNTGELFF
J: TRBJ2-1; V: TRBV19; size: once; D: TRBD1; DNA: TGTGCCAGTAGTGTCTCCGGGACAGGGTACAATGAGCAGTTCTTC; CDR3: CASSVSGTGYNEQFF
J: TRBJ1-2; V: TRBV12-3/TRBV12-4; size: NA; D: NA; DNA: TGTGCCAGCAGCCATAACTATGGCTACACCTTC; CDR3: CASSHNYGYTF
J: TRBJ2-5; V: TRBV4-2; size: NA; D: TRBD2; DNA: TGTGCCAGCAGCCAAGATCCAGCTAGCGGGGGCTCGGAGACCCAGTACTTC; CDR3: CASSQDPASGGSETQYF
J: TRBJ1-6; V: TRBV10-3; size: NA; D: NA; DNA: TGTGCCATCAGTGACGAGGGGACACCCGGATCACCCCTCCACTTT; CDR3: CAISDEGTPGSPLHF